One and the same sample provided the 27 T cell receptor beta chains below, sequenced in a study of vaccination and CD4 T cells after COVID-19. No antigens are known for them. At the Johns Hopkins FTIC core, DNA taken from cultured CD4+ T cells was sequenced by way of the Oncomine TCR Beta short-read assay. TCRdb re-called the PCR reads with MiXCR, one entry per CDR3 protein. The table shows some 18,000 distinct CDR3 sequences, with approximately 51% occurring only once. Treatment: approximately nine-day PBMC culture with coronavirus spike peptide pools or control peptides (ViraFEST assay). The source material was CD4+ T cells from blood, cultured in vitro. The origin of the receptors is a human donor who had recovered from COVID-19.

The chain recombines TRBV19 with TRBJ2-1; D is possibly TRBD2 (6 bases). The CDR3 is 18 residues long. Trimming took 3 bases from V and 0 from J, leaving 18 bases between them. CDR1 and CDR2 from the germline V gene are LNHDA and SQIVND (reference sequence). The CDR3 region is CASSIGGPSRSSYNEQFF. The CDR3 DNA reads TGTGCCAGTAGTATCGGGGGACCTTCGCGGAGCTCCTACAATGAGCAGTTCTTC.

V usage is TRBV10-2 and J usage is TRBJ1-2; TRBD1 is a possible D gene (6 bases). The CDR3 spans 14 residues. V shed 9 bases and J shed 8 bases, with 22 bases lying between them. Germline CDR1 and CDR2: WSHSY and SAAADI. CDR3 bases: TGCGCCAGTATTGACCGGGACACGGCGAAGGGCTACACCTTC. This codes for CASIDRDTAKGYTF.

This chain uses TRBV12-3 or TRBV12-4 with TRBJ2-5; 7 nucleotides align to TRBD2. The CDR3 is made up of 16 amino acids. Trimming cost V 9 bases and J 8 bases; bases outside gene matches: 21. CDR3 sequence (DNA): TGTGCCAGTAGTAAGGGGTGGGGGGGAGGCCCGAAAACCCAGTACTTC. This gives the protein CASSKGWGGGPKTQYF.

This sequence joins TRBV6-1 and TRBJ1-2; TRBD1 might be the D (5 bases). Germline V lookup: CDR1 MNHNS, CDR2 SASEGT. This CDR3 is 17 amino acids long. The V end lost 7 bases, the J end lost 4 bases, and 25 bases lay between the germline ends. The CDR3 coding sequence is TGTGCCAGCAAAGGGACCTACGGGGACCCACCCCCCTATGGCTACACCTTC. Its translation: CASKGTYGDPPPYGYTF.

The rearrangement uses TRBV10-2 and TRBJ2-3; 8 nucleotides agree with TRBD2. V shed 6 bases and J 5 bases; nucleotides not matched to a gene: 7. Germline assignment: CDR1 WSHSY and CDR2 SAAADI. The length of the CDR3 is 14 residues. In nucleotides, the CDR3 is TGCGCCAGCAGGGACTCCCGGGGGGGAGATACGCAGTATTTT. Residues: CASRDSRGGDTQYF.

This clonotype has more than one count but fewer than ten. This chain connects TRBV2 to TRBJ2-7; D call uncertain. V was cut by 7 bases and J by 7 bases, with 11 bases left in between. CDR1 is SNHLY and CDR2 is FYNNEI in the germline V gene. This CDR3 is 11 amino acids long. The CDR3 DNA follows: TGTGCCAGCAATAGAAAATGGGAGCAGTACTTC. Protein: CASNRKWEQYF.

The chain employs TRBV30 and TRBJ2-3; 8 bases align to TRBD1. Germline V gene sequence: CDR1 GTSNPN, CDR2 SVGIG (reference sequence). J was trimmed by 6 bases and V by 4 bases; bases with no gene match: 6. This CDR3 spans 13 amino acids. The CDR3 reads CAWNRDRTDTQYF. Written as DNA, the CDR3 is TGTGCCTGGAATCGGGACAGGACGGATACGCAGTATTTT.

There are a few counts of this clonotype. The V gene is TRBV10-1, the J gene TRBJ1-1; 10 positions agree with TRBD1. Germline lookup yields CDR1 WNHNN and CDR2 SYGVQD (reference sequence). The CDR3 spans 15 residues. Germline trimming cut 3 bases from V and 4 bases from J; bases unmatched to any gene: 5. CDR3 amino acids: CASSDPGTGVTEAFF. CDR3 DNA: TGCGCCAGCAGTGACCCCGGGACAGGGGTCACTGAAGCTTTCTTT.

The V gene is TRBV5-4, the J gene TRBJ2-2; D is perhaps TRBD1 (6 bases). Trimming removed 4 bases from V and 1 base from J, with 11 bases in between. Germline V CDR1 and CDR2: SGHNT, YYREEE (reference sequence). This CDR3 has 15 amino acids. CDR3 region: CASSPDSMNTGELFF. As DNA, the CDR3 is TGTGCCAGCAGCCCGGACAGCATGAACACCGGGGAGCTGTTTTTT.

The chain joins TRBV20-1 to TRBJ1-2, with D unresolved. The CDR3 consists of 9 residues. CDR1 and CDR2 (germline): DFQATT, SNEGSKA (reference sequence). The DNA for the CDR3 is TGCAGAGGCCCCTATGGCTACACCTTC. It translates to CRGPYGYTF.

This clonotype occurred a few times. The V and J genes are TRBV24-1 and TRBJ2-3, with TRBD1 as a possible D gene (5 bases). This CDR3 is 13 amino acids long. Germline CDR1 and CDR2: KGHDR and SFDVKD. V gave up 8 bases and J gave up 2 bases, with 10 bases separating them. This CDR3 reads CATKGISTDTQYF. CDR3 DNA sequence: TGTGCCACCAAGGGGATCTCCACAGATACGCAGTATTTT.

This chain's CDR3 is CASTAGTGRAGDTEAFF. In nucleotides, the CDR3 is TGTGCCAGCACCGCTGGGACAGGGAGGGCCGGGGACACTGAAGCTTTCTTT. The rearrangement links TRBV27 to TRBJ1-1; 9 bases are a match to TRBD1. This CDR3 has 17 residues. Germline trimming cut 7 bases from V and 3 bases from J; bases unmatched to any gene: 15. CDR1 and CDR2 (germline): MNHEY, SMNVEV (reference sequence).

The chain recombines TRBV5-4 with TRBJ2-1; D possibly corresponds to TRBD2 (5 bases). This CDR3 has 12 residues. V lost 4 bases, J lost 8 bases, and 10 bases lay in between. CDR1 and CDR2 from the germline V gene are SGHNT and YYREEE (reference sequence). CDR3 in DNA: TGTGCCAGCAGCGTACTAGGGTATGAGCAGTTCTTC. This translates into CASSVLGYEQFF.

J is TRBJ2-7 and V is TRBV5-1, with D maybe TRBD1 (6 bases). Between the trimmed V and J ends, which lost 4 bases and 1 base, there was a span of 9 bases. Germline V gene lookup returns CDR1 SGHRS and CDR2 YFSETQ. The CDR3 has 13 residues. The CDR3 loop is CASSPQGSYEQYF. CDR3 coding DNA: TGCGCCAGCAGCCCACAGGGTTCCTACGAGCAGTACTTC.

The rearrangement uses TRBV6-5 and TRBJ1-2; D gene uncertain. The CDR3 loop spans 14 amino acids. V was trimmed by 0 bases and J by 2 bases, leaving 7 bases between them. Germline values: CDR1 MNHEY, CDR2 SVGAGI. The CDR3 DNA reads TGTGCCAGCAGTTACTCGGAGGAGAACTATGGCTACACCTTC. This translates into CASSYSEENYGYTF.

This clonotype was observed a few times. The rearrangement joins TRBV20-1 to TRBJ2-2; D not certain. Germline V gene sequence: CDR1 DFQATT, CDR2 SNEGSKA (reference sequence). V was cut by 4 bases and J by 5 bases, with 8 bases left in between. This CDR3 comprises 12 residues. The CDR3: CSAKRSTGELFF. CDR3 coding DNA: TGCAGTGCTAAGAGAAGTACCGGGGAGCTGTTTTTT.

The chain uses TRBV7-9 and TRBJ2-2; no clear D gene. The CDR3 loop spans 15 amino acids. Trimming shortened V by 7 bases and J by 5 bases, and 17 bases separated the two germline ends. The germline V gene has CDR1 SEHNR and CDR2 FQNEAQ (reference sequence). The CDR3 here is CASTNEMARTGELFF. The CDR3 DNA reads TGTGCCAGCACCAATGAGATGGCACGAACCGGGGAGCTGTTTTTT.

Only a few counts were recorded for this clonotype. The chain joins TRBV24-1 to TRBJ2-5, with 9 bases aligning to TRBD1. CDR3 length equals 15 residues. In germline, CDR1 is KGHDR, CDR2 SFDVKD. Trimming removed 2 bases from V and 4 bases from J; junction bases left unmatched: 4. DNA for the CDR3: TGTGCCACCAGTGATTCCTCGACAGGGGGAGAGACCCAGTACTTC. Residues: CATSDSSTGGETQYF.

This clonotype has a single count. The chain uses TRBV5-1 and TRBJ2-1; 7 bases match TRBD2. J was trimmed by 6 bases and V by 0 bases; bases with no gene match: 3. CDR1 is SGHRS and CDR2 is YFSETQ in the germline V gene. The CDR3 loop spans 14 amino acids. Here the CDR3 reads CASSLDGGSNEQFF. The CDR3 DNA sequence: TGCGCCAGCAGCTTGGATGGCGGGAGCAATGAGCAGTTCTTC.

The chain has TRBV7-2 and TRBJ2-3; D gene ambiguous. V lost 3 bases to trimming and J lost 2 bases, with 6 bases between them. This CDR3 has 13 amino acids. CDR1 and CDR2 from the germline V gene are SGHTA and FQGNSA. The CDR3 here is CASSFANTDTQYF. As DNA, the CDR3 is TGTGCCAGCAGCTTTGCTAACACAGATACGCAGTATTTT.

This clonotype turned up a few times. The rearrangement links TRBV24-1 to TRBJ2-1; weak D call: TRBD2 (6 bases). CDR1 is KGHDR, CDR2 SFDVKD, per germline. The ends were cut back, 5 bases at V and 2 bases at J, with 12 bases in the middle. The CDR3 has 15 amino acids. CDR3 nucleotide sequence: TGTGCCACCAGTGGATTTGCGGGGCCCTACAATGAGCAGTTCTTC. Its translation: CATSGFAGPYNEQFF.

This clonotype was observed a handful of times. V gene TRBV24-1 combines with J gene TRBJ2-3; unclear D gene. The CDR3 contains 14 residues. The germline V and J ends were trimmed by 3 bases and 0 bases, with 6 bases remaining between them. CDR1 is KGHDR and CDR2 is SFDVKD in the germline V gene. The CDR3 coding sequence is TGTGCCACCAGTGATCAGCTGAGCACAGATACGCAGTATTTT. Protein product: CATSDQLSTDTQYF.

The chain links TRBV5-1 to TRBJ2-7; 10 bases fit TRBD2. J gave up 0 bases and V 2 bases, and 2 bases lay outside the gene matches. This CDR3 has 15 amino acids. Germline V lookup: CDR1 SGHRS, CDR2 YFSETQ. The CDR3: CASSLLAGSSYEQYF. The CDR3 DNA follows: TGCGCCAGCAGCTTACTAGCGGGAAGCTCCTACGAGCAGTACTTC.

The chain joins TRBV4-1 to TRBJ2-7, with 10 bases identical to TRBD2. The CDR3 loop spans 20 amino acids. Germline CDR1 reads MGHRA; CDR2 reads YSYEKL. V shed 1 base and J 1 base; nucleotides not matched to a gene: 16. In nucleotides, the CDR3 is TGCGCCAGCAGCCAAGCGACGGTACTAGCGGGGAGTAGGGCGTCCTACGAGCAGTACTTC. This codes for CASSQATVLAGSRASYEQYF.

CDR3 region: CSAPRVSYNEQFF. The CDR3 DNA sequence: TGCAGTGCTCCCCGGGTCTCCTACAATGAGCAGTTCTTC. J is TRBJ2-1 and V is TRBV20-1; D is unresolved. Germline V gene lookup returns CDR1 DFQATT and CDR2 SNEGSKA (reference sequence). This CDR3 spans 13 amino acids. Trimming pared 5 bases from V and 0 bases from J, leaving 8 bases between.

This CDR3 is CASSLPSGRAIDTQYF. CDR3 coding DNA: TGTGCCAGCAGCTTACCTAGCGGGAGGGCGATAGATACGCAGTATTTT. The chain couples TRBV7-9 to TRBJ2-3; 12 positions agree with TRBD2. The CDR3 is made up of 16 amino acids. The V gene's germline CDR1 is SEHNR and CDR2 FQNEAQ (reference sequence). Losses at the gene ends were 2 bases for V and 5 bases for J; bases not matched to a gene: 5.

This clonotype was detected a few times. CDR3 amino acids: CASSIGGVRWNQPQHF. The CDR3 DNA sequence: TGTGCCAGTAGTATAGGGGGTGTGCGTTGGAATCAGCCCCAGCATTTT. The chain couples TRBV19 to TRBJ1-5; no firm D call. The CDR3 consists of 16 residues. Germline CDR1 is LNHDA and CDR2 is SQIVND (reference sequence). The V end was cut by 1 base, the J end by 4 bases, with 14 bases between.